A single sample is the source of the 9 T cell receptor beta chains below, sequenced in a study of blood T cell repertoires in COVID-19. Produced via immunoSEQ multiplex PCR; TCRdb's table is partial and in-frame only. The data contain roughly 500,000 clones, about 88% of them singletons. The material sequenced was peripheral blood. The source of these receptors is a man between 18 and 35 years old with COVID-19, enrolled during active disease.

The gene calls are TRBV24-1 and TRBJ2-1, with D unresolved. Germline CDR1 reads KGHDR; CDR2 reads SFDVKD. V shed 2 bases and J shed 2 bases, with 15 bases lying between them. The CDR3 contains 17 residues. The CDR3 DNA is TGTGCCACCAGTGATTCCCTTTCCCCCTCGGCCTACAATGAGCAGTTCTTC. It specifies CATSDSLSPSAYNEQFF.

This sequence joins TRBV10-1 and TRBJ1-5; D ambiguous. This CDR3 comprises 13 residues. Trimming pared 5 bases from V and 4 bases from J, leaving 9 bases between. Germline CDR1 is WNHNN and CDR2 is SYGVQD (reference sequence). The CDR3 region is CASSRELNQPQHF. Written as DNA, the CDR3 is TGCGCCAGCAGTCGTGAACTGAATCAGCCCCAGCATTTT.

Written as DNA, the CDR3 is TGTGCCAGCACCCTACTACAGGGGTACACCGGGGAGCTGTTTTTT. Amino acid sequence: CASTLLQGYTGELFF. This sequence joins TRBV3-1 (or the pseudogene TRBV3-2) and TRBJ2-2; TRBD1 agrees at 7 bases. Germline values: CDR1 LGHDT, CDR2 YNNKEL (reference sequence). The V gene end was trimmed by 7 bases and the J gene end by 3 bases; junction bases not matched to a gene: 8. The CDR3 contains 15 residues.

This clone was picked up a small number of times. The chain employs TRBV6-4 and TRBJ1-2; no clear D. The CDR3 extends over 15 amino acids. Germline CDR1 MRHNA, CDR2 SNTAGT. The V end was cut by 8 bases, the J end by 0 bases, with 16 bases between. CDR3 DNA: TGTGCCAGCCGGACCGAGGGATACTCTAACTATGGCTACACCTTC. Translated: CASRTEGYSNYGYTF.

This clone was observed once. This chain links TRBV2 with TRBJ2-7; TRBD2 is a possible D gene (6 bases). CDR1 is SNHLY and CDR2 is FYNNEI in the germline V gene. The CDR3 consists of 12 residues. V was trimmed by 6 bases and J by 4 bases, leaving 10 bases between them. In DNA, the CDR3 is TGTGCCAGCAGGGAGGGTGGGTACGAGCAGTACTTC. Amino acid sequence: CASREGGYEQYF.

As DNA, the CDR3 is TGTGCCAGCAGTGTAGGACAATCCGGGGCCAACGTCCTGACTTTC. The encoded protein is CASSVGQSGANVLTF. The chain employs TRBV2 and TRBJ2-6; D may be TRBD1 (5 bases). The CDR3 is 15 residues long. V shed 4 bases and J shed 4 bases, with 11 bases lying between them. CDR1 is SNHLY and CDR2 is FYNNEI in the germline V gene.

J is TRBJ1-5 and V is TRBV5-8, with a possible D match to TRBD1 (5 bases). The CDR3 loop spans 14 amino acids. Germline V gene data show CDR1 as SGHTS and CDR2 as YDEGEE. Trimming cost V 1 base and J 2 bases, with 7 bases left between them. CDR3 amino acids: CASSLRGGNQPQHF. CDR3 DNA sequence: TGTGCCAGCAGCTTGAGGGGCGGCAATCAGCCCCAGCATTTT. The full variable domain, its missing parts supplied by reference TRBV5-8 and TRBJ1-5, is EAGVTQSPTHLIKTRGQQATLRCSPISGHTSVYWYQQALGLGLQFLLWYDEGEERNRGNFPPRFSGRQFPNYSSELNVNALELEDSALYLCASSLRGGNQPQHFGDGTRLSIL.

This chain connects TRBV6-1 to TRBJ1-2; the D is unclear. V lost 2 bases and J 4 bases, leaving 14 bases between the germline ends. This CDR3 contains 15 residues. The V gene's germline CDR1 is MNHNS and CDR2 SASEGT. CDR3 in DNA: TGTGCCAGCAGTGAAAGGGCGGGAACCATCTATGGCTACACCTTC. Its translation is CASSERAGTIYGYTF.

The gene calls are TRBV11-3 and TRBJ2-1; weak D call: TRBD1 (5 bases). The CDR3 loop spans 14 amino acids. From germline, CDR1 is SGHNT and CDR2 YENEEA. V lost 4 bases and J lost 5, with 12 bases in between. The CDR3 DNA is TGTGCCAGCAGCTGGGGTGGGGCAAACAATGAGCAGTTCTTC. Translated, it gives CASSWGGANNEQFF.